This TCR beta chain is drawn from a study of immune characterization of retroperitoneal liposarcoma. The CDR3 loop spans 18 amino acids. Trimming cost V 10 bases and J 7 bases; bases outside gene matches: 16. CDR1 MNHNY and CDR2 SVGAGI come from the germline V gene (reference sequence). About this clonotype itself: A read error may be the cause here, since a much bigger clone is one base away.

TCRdb re-called the PCR reads with MiXCR, one entry per CDR3 protein. The repertoire holds 2,500 to 3,500 distinct CDR3 sequences, with 25% to 30% as singletons. Sample: tumor tissue. The chain uses TRBV6-6 and TRBJ2-1; 16 nucleotides match TRBD2. The source is a female donor with retroperitoneal liposarcoma. CDR3 in DNA: TGTGCCAACAGAACCGGGACTAGCGGGAGGGCCTTAAAGAATGAGCAGTTCTTC. Protein product: CANRTGTSGRALKNEQFF.